This T cell receptor beta chain was profiled in a study of blood T cell repertoires in COVID-19. Looking at the study overall: Collection of acute and convalescent COVID-19 samples took place in the United States, Italy and Spain. PBMCs, B-cell-depleted T cells, or T cells provided the cDNA or gDNA that made up the material.

Per the original methods: Amplified reference gene primers provided the basis for estimating nucleated cell counts. The table came from immunoSEQ multiplex PCR; TCRdb's copy has only in-frame clones and leaves some out. V and J calls plus clone size are reproduced from that table; the DNA served to infer D and trimming. The sample lists some 87,000 clones, 65% to 85% occurring once. This clone has more than one count but fewer than ten. One end of the junction is discordant with germline, which a read error may explain. CDR1 is SNHLY, CDR2 FYNNEI, per germline. The CDR3 is made up of 16 amino acids. The receptor was derived from a man at least 80 years old with active or convalescent COVID-19. The chain combines TRBV2 with TRBJ2-5; 7 nucleotides line up with TRBD1. The sequenced sample consisted of peripheral blood. The CDR3 DNA reads as TGTGCCAGCAGCGAAGGCGGCAGGGGGAAGGGCGAGACCCAGTACTTC. It translates to CASSEGGRGKGETQYF.